This T cell receptor beta chain was sequenced in a study of shared clonotypes between healthy human individuals. In the original analysis: ImmunoSEQ output held junction-only sequences without quality scores, so filtering differed. Assay used: immunoSEQ multiplex PCR; TCRdb lists only in-frame clones, some missing. V, J and clone size are those of that table, while D and trimming were read from the DNA. The data show about 2.4 million clones, with approximately 94% seen just once and roughly 0.14% held by the top ten. All participating donors were Caucasian adults from Nashville, Tennessee. CDR1 and CDR2 from the germline V gene are SGHRS and YFSETQ. Trimming left V 4 bases short and J 5 bases short, with 16 bases between. The CDR3 runs to 15 residues.

The specimen was naive CD4+ T cells sorted from blood. Subset here: CD45RA+ positively selected. This sequence was found in a young man in good health. The rearrangement uses TRBV5-1 and TRBJ1-3, with a tentative D call TRBD1 (5 bases). DNA of the CDR3: TGCGCCAGCAGCCCCACGGTGGGGGATCGAAACACCATATATTTT. Translated, it gives CASSPTVGDRNTIYF.